Listed below are T cell receptor beta chains from one sample, sequenced in a study of spatial heterogeneity in lung cancer. TCRdb passed the 5' RACE reads through MiXCR, listing each CDR3 protein once. The data contain approximately 110,000 distinct CDR3 sequences, 11% of them singletons. Sequenced here: PBMCs, sampled at follow-up. These receptors were taken from a female donor with early-stage non-small cell lung cancer. CDR3s include the opening cysteine and the closing phenylalanine or tryptophan. Fields, in order: J gene, D gene, V gene, clone size, CDR3 DNA, CDR3 protein. A D gene is named only where the DNA matches it firmly. Part of the rows lack a size; the others show once, few, many or a class for expanded clones.

TRBJ2-1	NA	TRBV27	NA	TGTGCCAGCAGTGATGTATCGGACCCCTACAATGAGCAGTTCTTC	CASSDVSDPYNEQFF
TRBJ2-1	NA	TRBV27	many	TGTGCCAGCAGGCAATTAGGGGGGGGTGTGGATGAGCAGTTCTTC	CASRQLGGGVDEQFF
TRBJ1-2	TRBD1	TRBV18	NA	TGTGCCAGCTCACCGGGCTCGGACAGGGAGGGAGGCTACACCTTC	CASSPGSDREGGYTF
TRBJ2-4	TRBD1	TRBV6-1	few	TGTGCCAGCACCCAGGGGGCAACCAAAAACATTCAGTACTTC	CASTQGATKNIQYF
TRBJ1-1	NA	TRBV5-1	few	TGCGCCAGCAGCTTGGCCGGGGATACGAACACTGAAGCTTTCTTT	CASSLAGDTNTEAFF
TRBJ1-2	NA	TRBV19	few	TGTGCCAGTACCCCGGTTGTTAGCTCTAACTATGGCTACACCTTC	CASTPVVSSNYGYTF
TRBJ1-2	NA	TRBV27	many	TGTGCCAGCAGTTTAGCCAACAACTATGGCTACACCTTC	CASSLANNYGYTF
TRBJ2-1	TRBD2	TRBV29-1	NA	TGCAGCGTTGAGGGGACTAGCGGGGTCTCCTACAATGAGCAGTTCTTC	CSVEGTSGVSYNEQFF
TRBJ2-3	NA	TRBV19	NA	TGTGCCAGTAGCGCTCAGGGGCTTGGAAACACAGATACGCAGTATTTT	CASSAQGLGNTDTQYF
TRBJ1-4	TRBD1	TRBV2	NA	TGTGCCAGCAGTTCTGGAAGCCCGGGACAGGGAGGTGAAAAACTGTTTTTT	CASSSGSPGQGGEKLFF
TRBJ1-6	TRBD1	TRBV5-4	NA	TGTGCCAGCAGCGTTGACAGGGCTCGATCACCCCTCCACTTT	CASSVDRARSPLHF
TRBJ2-5	NA	TRBV7-2	NA	TGTGCCAGCAGCTTAGAGCGCCTGGAGACCCAGTACTTC	CASSLERLETQYF
TRBJ2-1	NA	TRBV14	many	TGTGCCAGCAGCCAAGATCTTTGGGCGCGGGGCAGCTCCTACAATGAGCAGTTCTTC	CASSQDLWARGSSYNEQFF
TRBJ2-1	NA	TRBV24-1	few	TGTGCCACCAGTGATTTTGGAGGCCCGCGAGAGCAGTTCTTC	CATSDFGGPREQFF
TRBJ2-5	NA	TRBV6-2/TRBV6-3	many	TGTGCCAGCAGTTACTCCGGGAGTAGGATAGAGACCCAGTACTTC	CASSYSGSRIETQYF
TRBJ2-2	TRBD2	TRBV11-2	few	TGTGCCAGCAGCAAACGACTAGCGGAGGGCCCCCCCGGGGAGCTGTTTTTT	CASSKRLAEGPPGELFF
TRBJ1-2	NA	TRBV20-1	few	TGCAGTGCTAGAGATATAATTGCTCAAGGCTACACCTTC	CSARDIIAQGYTF
TRBJ2-2	TRBD1	TRBV28	few	TGTGCCAGCATTGCCGGACAGGGGACCGGGGAGCTGTTTTTT	CASIAGQGTGELFF
TRBJ2-3	NA	TRBV7-8	many	TGTGCCAGCAGCTCCTCTGTGCGGGATCGAGATACGCAGTATTTT	CASSSSVRDRDTQYF
TRBJ1-1	NA	TRBV7-2	many	TGTGCCAGCAGCCCACGGGTTAGCACTGAAGCTTTCTTT	CASSPRVSTEAFF
TRBJ2-1	NA	TRBV9	few	TGTGCCAGCAGCGTAGGAGCACCTTCCTACAATGAGCAGTTCTTC	CASSVGAPSYNEQFF
TRBJ2-1	NA	TRBV28	NA	TGTGCCAGCAGATCCGGGAATTCTGACAATGAGCAGTTCTTC	CASRSGNSDNEQFF
TRBJ2-3	NA	TRBV29-1	NA	TGCAGCGTTGAAGATAGTGTAGATACGCAGTATTTT	CSVEDSVDTQYF
TRBJ2-7	NA	TRBV14	few	TGTGCCAGCAGCCATGAAGAGCTAGCCTCTCCCTACGAGCAGTACTTC	CASSHEELASPYEQYF
TRBJ1-2	NA	TRBV27	many	TGTGCCAGCACAACCCTGGACTGGACGACAGGCTACACCTTC	CASTTLDWTTGYTF
TRBJ2-1	TRBD2	TRBV4-1	NA	TGCGCCAGCAGCCATGTTCTAGCGGGAGGGTTGAGTGAGCAGTTCTTC	CASSHVLAGGLSEQFF
TRBJ2-5	NA	TRBV7-9	NA	TGTGCCAGCAGCGCCGAAGAGACCCAGTACTTC	CASSAEETQYF
TRBJ2-5	NA	TRBV5-1	few	TGCGCCAGCAGCGCGACGGGCAACCAAGAGACCCAGTACTTC	CASSATGNQETQYF
TRBJ1-2	TRBD1	TRBV6-2/TRBV6-3	few	TGTGCCAGCAGCCAGACGCTACAGGGGGACTATGGCTACACCTTC	CASSQTLQGDYGYTF
TRBJ1-1	TRBD1	TRBV6-2/TRBV6-3	few	TGTGCCAGCAGTTACCAAGGACAGGAGGGTTTCTTT	CASSYQGQEGFF
TRBJ2-3	NA	TRBV20-1	NA	TGCAGTGCTAGAGATGTGGCAGGGGGCACAGATACGCAGTATTTT	CSARDVAGGTDTQYF
TRBJ2-1	NA	TRBV20-1	many	TGCAGTGCTAGAGGTGGGGCCTCCTACAATGAGCAGTTCTTC	CSARGGASYNEQFF
TRBJ1-2	NA	TRBV2	few	TGTGCCAGCAGTATCAGACAGAACTATGGCTACACCTTC	CASSIRQNYGYTF
TRBJ2-3	TRBD2	TRBV7-6	NA	TGTGCCAGCAGCTCCGGGACTAGCGGGTTCACAGATACGCAGTATTTT	CASSSGTSGFTDTQYF
TRBJ1-5	NA	TRBV28	many	TGTGCCAGCAGTTTAGGCCGGGTGTTCAATCAGCCCCAGCATTTT	CASSLGRVFNQPQHF
TRBJ2-7	NA	TRBV14	few	TGTGCCAGCAGCCAGTCTACTGAGCAGTACTTC	CASSQSTEQYF
TRBJ1-1	NA	TRBV25-1	few	TGTGCCAGCAGTAAAGACACGGGTGAAGCTTTCTTT	CASSKDTGEAFF
TRBJ2-7	TRBD1	TRBV9	NA	TGTGCCAGCAGCGCAGGACAGGGTACGGTGCAGTACTTC	CASSAGQGTVQYF
TRBJ2-3	TRBD1	TRBV6-2/TRBV6-3	NA	TGTGCCAGCACTGGCCTGACAGGGGGCACAGATACGCAGTATTTT	CASTGLTGGTDTQYF
TRBJ1-2	NA	TRBV7-9	many	TGTGCCAGCAGCTTTTGGGGGCTAGATAACTATGGCTACACCTTC	CASSFWGLDNYGYTF
TRBJ2-7	NA	TRBV10-2	NA	TGCGCCAGCACCTCGACATCCTACGAGCAGTACTTC	CASTSTSYEQYF
TRBJ1-6	NA	TRBV27	NA	TGTGCCAGCAGTTTGAGGGAAAACTCACCCCTCCACTTT	CASSLRENSPLHF
TRBJ2-5	NA	TRBV12-5	NA	TGTGCTAGTGGTTTGGGAGGGCCTGGCGAGACCCAGTACTTC	CASGLGGPGETQYF
TRBJ1-5	TRBD1	TRBV6-1	many	TGTGCCAGCAGGGGGACAGGCCTTAATCAGCCCCAGCATTTT	CASRGTGLNQPQHF
TRBJ2-7	TRBD2	TRBV2	NA	TGTGCCAGCAGTGGTCTAGCGGCCTCCTACGAGCAGTACTTC	CASSGLAASYEQYF
TRBJ1-4	NA	TRBV5-1	NA	TGCGCCAGCAGCCCGACAGTAACTAATGAAAAACTGTTTTTT	CASSPTVTNEKLFF
TRBJ2-4	NA	TRBV28	NA	TGTGCCAGCAGTTTTTCGCAGTTTCAGTACTTC	CASSFSQFQYF
TRBJ2-7	NA	TRBV27	few	TGTGCCAGCAGTTTAAGGCCCCCAGCGGCTGGGAGCTCCTACGAGCAGTACTTC	CASSLRPPAAGSSYEQYF
TRBJ2-3	TRBD2	TRBV3-1	many	TGTGCCAGCAGCCAAGAGGGATCACTAGCGGGAATCACAGATACGCAGTATTTT	CASSQEGSLAGITDTQYF
TRBJ2-1	NA	TRBV19	NA	TGTGCCAGTAGTCTCCCATCCTACAATGAGCAGTTCTTC	CASSLPSYNEQFF
TRBJ1-1	NA	TRBV29-1	many	TGCAGCGTTGCTCGGGGGGCGAGGTTAACTGAAGCTTTCTTT	CSVARGARLTEAFF
TRBJ2-3	TRBD1	TRBV6-1	NA	TGTGCCAGCACGCACAGGGGAGATACGCAGTATTTT	CASTHRGDTQYF
TRBJ1-5	NA	TRBV28	few	TGTGCCAGCAGTTTAGCGTCAGGGGATCAGCCCCAGCATTTT	CASSLASGDQPQHF
TRBJ2-1	TRBD1	TRBV4-1	NA	TGCGCCAGCAGCCAAGAAGGGACAGGATATGTCTTCAATGAGCAGTTCTTC	CASSQEGTGYVFNEQFF
TRBJ1-4	TRBD1	TRBV12-3/TRBV12-4	NA	TGTGCCAGCAGTTTAGCCGGGACAGGGAATGAAAAACTGTTTTTT	CASSLAGTGNEKLFF
TRBJ2-3	NA	TRBV28	NA	TGTGCCAGCACAAGCCGGGGGACGCTCAGGGATACGCAGTATTTT	CASTSRGTLRDTQYF